Sequencing of this T cell receptor (beta chain) was carried out in a study of cytomegalovirus exposure and HLA in healthy donors. V was pared by 3 bases and J by 1 base, with 9 bases between. Germline CDR1 SGHTA, CDR2 FQGTGA. This CDR3 contains 15 residues. This PCR relied on a set of 60 Vbeta primers and 13 Jbeta primers. Sequenced by immunoSEQ multiplex PCR; TCRdb stores in-frame clones only, minus some. The table includes fewer than 200,000 clones, 60% to 85% detected once. The chain employs TRBV7-3 and TRBJ2-2; tentative D call: TRBD1 (5 bases). The material sequenced was PBMCs. This TCR derives from a female donor in good health and CMV-seronegative. CDR3 sequence (DNA): TGTGCCAGCAGCTTGAGAGGACAGAACACCGGGGAGCTGTTTTTT. This translates into CASSLRGQNTGELFF.